This is a list of T cell receptor beta chains from one sample in a study of Ad26.COV2.S vaccination and SARS-CoV-2 variants. Assay used: immunoSEQ multiplex PCR; TCRdb lists only in-frame clones, some missing. The sample shows 300,000 to 350,000 clones, approximately 86% of them seen only once. Specimen: peripheral blood, collected in a trial of Ad26.COV2.S vaccine versus placebo. The receptors originated from a person aged 18-60 years who received the Ad26.COV2.S COVID-19 vaccine or a placebo. Each CDR3 is given with its conserved first and last residue. D genes are given only for firm matches. Only some rows state a clone size, as once, few, many or a class for expanded clones.

V gene: TRBV7-2; D gene: TRBD1; clone size: .; J gene: TRBJ2-5; CDR3 protein: CASSRQGKETQYF; CDR3 DNA: TGTGCCAGCAGCAGACAGGGTAAAGAGACCCAGTACTTC
V gene: TRBV6-2/TRBV6-3; D gene: .; clone size: .; J gene: TRBJ1-1; CDR3 protein: CASSSRGIRMNTEAFF; CDR3 DNA: TGTGCCAGCAGTTCCCGGGGTATCCGCATGAACACTGAAGCTTTCTTT
V gene: TRBV6-4; D gene: TRBD2; clone size: once; J gene: TRBJ2-7; CDR3 protein: CASSDCPRTSGEEQYF; CDR3 DNA: TGTGCCAGCAGTGACTGCCCCCGGACTAGCGGGGAAGAGCAGTACTTC
V gene: TRBV3-1/TRBV3-2; D gene: .; clone size: .; J gene: TRBJ1-4; CDR3 protein: CASSQEQGRGLFF; CDR3 DNA: TGTGCCAGCAGCCAAGAACAGGGTAGGGGACTGTTTTTT
V gene: TRBV6-5; D gene: .; clone size: .; J gene: TRBJ1-2; CDR3 protein: CASSYFADIDGYTF; CDR3 DNA: TGTGCCAGCAGTTACTTCGCTGACATAGATGGCTACACCTTC
V gene: TRBV7-8; D gene: .; clone size: .; J gene: TRBJ1-2; CDR3 protein: CASSYGIGYGYTF; CDR3 DNA: TGTGCCAGCAGCTACGGAATAGGCTATGGCTACACCTTC
V gene: TRBV27; D gene: TRBD1; clone size: .; J gene: TRBJ1-2; CDR3 protein: CASAPRETGRVRGYTF; CDR3 DNA: TGTGCCAGCGCGCCCCGGGAGACAGGGAGAGTTCGTGGCTACACCTTC
V gene: TRBV5-1; D gene: TRBD1; clone size: .; J gene: TRBJ2-5; CDR3 protein: CASSLGSPGGKETQYF; CDR3 DNA: TGCGCCAGCAGCTTGGGATCCCCAGGGGGCAAGGAGACCCAGTACTTC
V gene: TRBV5-5; D gene: .; clone size: .; J gene: TRBJ2-7; CDR3 protein: CASSNAGPSYEQYF; CDR3 DNA: TGTGCCAGCAGCAACGCCGGGCCCTCCTACGAGCAGTACTTC
V gene: TRBV10-1; D gene: .; clone size: .; J gene: TRBJ2-3; CDR3 protein: CASSESRRVRDTQYF; CDR3 DNA: TGCGCCAGCAGTGAGTCTAGGAGGGTCAGAGATACGCAGTATTTT
V gene: TRBV10-3; D gene: .; clone size: .; J gene: TRBJ2-5; CDR3 protein: CAISARGEETQYF; CDR3 DNA: TGTGCCATCAGTGCTAGAGGGGAAGAGACCCAGTACTTC
V gene: TRBV20-1; D gene: .; clone size: .; J gene: TRBJ2-7; CDR3 protein: CSASRRRLTSYEQYF; CDR3 DNA: TGCAGTGCTAGTAGACGGCGATTAACTTCCTACGAGCAGTACTTC
V gene: TRBV25-1; D gene: .; clone size: few; J gene: TRBJ1-3; CDR3 protein: CASSDDSVSGNTIYF; CDR3 DNA: TGTGCCAGCAGTGACGACAGTGTCTCTGGAAACACCATATATTTT
V gene: TRBV3-1/TRBV3-2; D gene: .; clone size: .; J gene: TRBJ1-4; CDR3 protein: CASSGGVGVEKLFF; CDR3 DNA: TGTGCCAGCAGCGGGGGAGTCGGGGTCGAAAAACTGTTTTTT
V gene: TRBV10-3; D gene: TRBD2; clone size: .; J gene: TRBJ2-3; CDR3 protein: CASRGAGGTDTQYF; CDR3 DNA: TGTGCCAGCCGTGGGGCGGGGGGAACAGATACGCAGTATTTT
V gene: TRBV2; D gene: .; clone size: .; J gene: TRBJ1-5; CDR3 protein: CASSESRGSNQPQHF; CDR3 DNA: TGTGCCAGCAGTGAATCCAGGGGCAGCAATCAGCCCCAGCATTTT
V gene: TRBV4-2; D gene: .; clone size: .; J gene: TRBJ1-6; CDR3 protein: CASSQDLGEPGSPLHF; CDR3 DNA: TGTGCCAGCAGCCAAGATCTGGGGGAACCGGGTTCACCCCTCCACTTT
V gene: TRBV28; D gene: TRBD2; clone size: .; J gene: TRBJ2-2; CDR3 protein: CASTSGGVNTGELFF; CDR3 DNA: TGTGCCAGCACCAGCGGGGGGGTGAACACCGGGGAGCTGTTTTTT
V gene: TRBV6-4; D gene: TRBD2; clone size: .; J gene: TRBJ2-1; CDR3 protein: CASSDGLAGDAEQFF; CDR3 DNA: TGTGCCAGCAGTGATGGACTAGCGGGGGACGCTGAGCAGTTCTTC
V gene: TRBV10-1; D gene: TRBD1; clone size: .; J gene: TRBJ1-6; CDR3 protein: CASRRGVNRGRTNSPLHF; CDR3 DNA: TGCGCCAGCAGGAGGGGGGTAAACAGGGGGCGGACTAATTCACCCCTCCACTTT
V gene: TRBV19; D gene: .; clone size: .; J gene: TRBJ1-2; CDR3 protein: CASSIQVDYGYTF; CDR3 DNA: TGTGCCAGTAGTATCCAGGTCGACTATGGCTACACCTTC
V gene: TRBV15; D gene: TRBD1; clone size: .; J gene: TRBJ1-1; CDR3 protein: CATSRDRGRGSTEAFF; CDR3 DNA: TGTGCCACCAGCAGAGATAGGGGCAGGGGGAGCACTGAAGCTTTCTTT
V gene: TRBV11-2; D gene: TRBD1; clone size: once; J gene: TRBJ1-1; CDR3 protein: CASSAQTGRSEAFF; CDR3 DNA: TGTGCCAGCAGCGCGCAGACAGGGAGGTCAGAAGCTTTCTTT
V gene: TRBV20-1; D gene: .; clone size: .; J gene: TRBJ2-2; CDR3 protein: CSARRFGELFF; CDR3 DNA: TGCAGTGCACGCCGATTCGGGGAGCTGTTTTTT
V gene: TRBV6-5; D gene: .; clone size: .; J gene: TRBJ1-4; CDR3 protein: CASKESTNEKLFF; CDR3 DNA: TGTGCCAGCAAAGAGTCAACTAATGAAAAACTGTTTTTT
V gene: TRBV15; D gene: TRBD1; clone size: .; J gene: TRBJ2-2; CDR3 protein: CATSRNRAGTGHTGELFF; CDR3 DNA: TGTGCCACCAGCAGAAACCGAGCCGGGACAGGGCACACCGGGGAGCTGTTTTTT
V gene: TRBV2; D gene: .; clone size: few; J gene: TRBJ1-6; CDR3 protein: CASSEAHFNSPLHF; CDR3 DNA: TGTGCCAGCAGTGAAGCGCATTTTAATTCACCCCTCCACTTT
V gene: TRBV27; D gene: .; clone size: .; J gene: TRBJ2-6; CDR3 protein: CASSLYGGANVLTF; CDR3 DNA: TGTGCCAGCAGTTTATATGGCGGGGCCAACGTCCTGACTTTC
V gene: TRBV19; D gene: TRBD1; clone size: .; J gene: TRBJ1-5; CDR3 protein: CASSPRQGGNQPQHF; CDR3 DNA: TGTGCCAGTAGTCCGAGACAGGGGGGGAATCAGCCCCAGCATTTT
V gene: TRBV27; D gene: .; clone size: .; J gene: TRBJ2-6; CDR3 protein: CASSLSLTGANVLTF; CDR3 DNA: TGTGCCAGCAGTTTGAGTTTGACTGGGGCCAACGTCCTGACTTTC
V gene: TRBV7-9; D gene: TRBD1; clone size: .; J gene: TRBJ1-5; CDR3 protein: CASSLGGQGVQPQHF; CDR3 DNA: TGTGCCAGCAGCTTAGGCGGACAGGGGGTACAGCCCCAGCATTTT
V gene: TRBV30; D gene: TRBD1; clone size: once; J gene: TRBJ1-5; CDR3 protein: CAWGTASNQPQHF; CDR3 DNA: TGTGCCTGGGGGACAGCTTCTAATCAGCCCCAGCATTTT
V gene: TRBV6-5; D gene: .; clone size: .; J gene: TRBJ1-2; CDR3 protein: CASSPQVEGGYTF; CDR3 DNA: TGTGCCAGCAGTCCACAGGTGGAAGGAGGCTACACCTTC
V gene: TRBV4-2; D gene: .; clone size: .; J gene: TRBJ2-7; CDR3 protein: CASSQGSGQKAYEQYF; CDR3 DNA: TGTGCCAGCAGCCAGGGGTCAGGACAGAAGGCCTACGAGCAGTACTTC
V gene: TRBV7-2; D gene: .; clone size: .; J gene: TRBJ2-5; CDR3 protein: CASSPRGLETQYF; CDR3 DNA: TGTGCCAGCAGCCCCCGTGGGCTGGAGACCCAGTACTTC
V gene: TRBV5-4; D gene: .; clone size: .; J gene: TRBJ2-1; CDR3 protein: CASSLGFWSNNEQFF; CDR3 DNA: TGTGCCAGCAGCTTGGGGTTTTGGAGTAACAATGAGCAGTTCTTC
V gene: TRBV7-3; D gene: .; clone size: .; J gene: TRBJ2-1; CDR3 protein: CASSKLGAAPEQFF; CDR3 DNA: TGTGCCAGCAGCAAACTCGGGGCCGCACCTGAGCAGTTCTTC
V gene: TRBV7-3; D gene: .; clone size: .; J gene: TRBJ2-2; CDR3 protein: CASSGNFTGELFF; CDR3 DNA: TGTGCCAGCAGCGGGAACTTTACCGGGGAGCTGTTTTTT
V gene: TRBV5-1; D gene: .; clone size: .; J gene: TRBJ2-5; CDR3 protein: CASSSVTDGETQYF; CDR3 DNA: TGCGCCAGCAGCTCCGTGACTGATGGGGAGACCCAGTACTTC
V gene: TRBV27; D gene: .; clone size: .; J gene: TRBJ1-1; CDR3 protein: CASSLGGGNTEAFF; CDR3 DNA: TGTGCCAGCAGTTTAGGTGGCGGGAACACTGAAGCTTTCTTT
V gene: TRBV28; D gene: .; clone size: .; J gene: TRBJ1-4; CDR3 protein: CASSLTEVATNEKLFF; CDR3 DNA: TGTGCCAGCAGTCTGACAGAAGTTGCAACTAATGAAAAACTGTTTTTT
V gene: TRBV27; D gene: TRBD1; clone size: .; J gene: TRBJ2-7; CDR3 protein: CASKRDSSYEQYF; CDR3 DNA: TGTGCCAGCAAACGGGACAGCTCCTACGAGCAGTACTTC
V gene: TRBV7-3; D gene: .; clone size: .; J gene: TRBJ2-6; CDR3 protein: CASSFDRSGANVLTF; CDR3 DNA: TGTGCCAGCAGCTTCGACAGGTCCGGGGCCAACGTCCTGACTTTC
V gene: TRBV4-2; D gene: .; clone size: few; J gene: TRBJ1-2; CDR3 protein: CASSQDRWDYGYTF; CDR3 DNA: TGTGCCAGCAGCCAAGACAGGTGGGACTATGGCTACACCTTC
V gene: TRBV7-8; D gene: .; clone size: .; J gene: TRBJ1-5; CDR3 protein: CASSLAAGQPQHF; CDR3 DNA: TGTGCCAGCAGCTTAGCCGCGGGTCAGCCCCAGCATTTT
V gene: TRBV7-3; D gene: TRBD1; clone size: once; J gene: TRBJ2-1; CDR3 protein: CASSLTGGTYNEQFF; CDR3 DNA: TGTGCCAGCAGCCTGACAGGGGGTACCTACAATGAGCAGTTCTTC
V gene: TRBV7-9; D gene: .; clone size: .; J gene: TRBJ1-4; CDR3 protein: CASSFVSTNEKLFF; CDR3 DNA: TGTGCCAGCAGCTTCGTATCAACTAATGAAAAACTGTTTTTT